What follows are 26 T cell receptor beta chains derived from one specimen sequenced in a study of blood T cell repertoires in COVID-19. Generated by immunoSEQ multiplex PCR, the TCRdb table keeps only in-frame clones and is missing some. Of 280,000 or so clones in the sample, approximately 83% are singletons; the top ten hold less than 2.5%. The sample consisted of PBMCs or T cells enriched from blood (not recorded which). Every receptor here comes from a man aged 25-45 years who had recovered from COVID-19.

The chain recombines TRBV9 with TRBJ1-2, with 10 bases that match TRBD1. The CDR3 runs to 11 residues. The V gene end was trimmed by 8 bases and the J gene end by 14 bases; junction bases not matched to a gene: 9. Germline V CDR1 and CDR2: SGDLS, YYNGEE. In DNA form, the CDR3 reads TGTGCCAGTGGACAGGGGGGGACTATTACCTTC. The encoded protein is CASGQGGTITF.

This chain uses TRBV5-1 with TRBJ1-1; D is unclear. V shed 4 bases and J shed 3 bases, with 16 bases lying between them. The germline V gene has CDR1 SGHRS and CDR2 YFSETQ. The CDR3 has 15 amino acids. CDR3 region: CASSKEGGGYTEAFF. Here the CDR3 DNA reads TGCGCCAGCAGCAAAGAGGGTGGAGGTTACACTGAAGCTTTCTTT.

CDR3 sequence reads: CASSRTGGANYGYTF. CDR3 bases: TGTGCCAGCAGTCGAACAGGGGGAGCTAACTATGGCTACACCTTC. V and J are TRBV6-2 or TRBV6-3 and TRBJ1-2; 8 bases agree with TRBD1. There are 15 residues in the CDR3. V shed 5 bases, J shed 0 bases, and the junction held 5 bases outside the gene matches. CDR1 is MNHEY and CDR2 is SVGEGT in the germline V gene.

The chain couples TRBV12-3 or TRBV12-4 to TRBJ1-1; D is undetermined. V lost 6 bases and J 1 base, leaving 9 bases between the germline ends. The CDR3 totals 13 residues. The CDR3 DNA follows: TGTGCCAGCAGGGGAGGGTGGAACACTGAAGCTTTCTTT. It encodes CASRGGWNTEAFF.

The rearrangement uses TRBV19 and TRBJ2-3, with 8 positions matching TRBD1. In germline, CDR1 is LNHDA, CDR2 SQIVND (reference sequence). The CDR3 has 15 amino acids. V trimming: 3 bases; J trimming: 2 bases; junction bases outside the gene matches: 4. The CDR3 DNA is TGTGCCAGTAGTATCTGGACAGGGACCACAGATACGCAGTATTTT. This codes for CASSIWTGTTDTQYF.

This clone was picked up one time. At one end the junction does not follow the germline gene, possibly because of a read error. V and J are TRBV25-1 and TRBJ1-6; D may be TRBD1 (6 bases). From germline, CDR1 is MGHDK and CDR2 SYGVNS. The CDR3 consists of 12 residues. The CDR3 loop reads CASSDVGGTVDF. CDR3 coding DNA: TGTGCCAGCAGTGATGTAGGGGGTACGGTAGATTTT.

This chain uses TRBV4-3 with TRBJ1-1, with D possibly TRBD1 on 6 matching bases. The germline V gene has CDR1 LGHNA and CDR2 YSLEER. The V and J ends lost 0 bases and 6 bases respectively, with 14 bases between them. The CDR3 consists of 15 residues. The CDR3: CASSQDFQGSPEAFF. The CDR3 DNA sequence: TGCGCCAGCAGCCAAGATTTCCAGGGGTCCCCTGAAGCTTTCTTT.

The rearrangement uses TRBV10-3 and TRBJ2-1; 8 bases fit TRBD1. The CDR3 contains 13 residues. CDR1 ENHRY and CDR2 SYGVKD come from the germline V gene. Germline trimming cut 6 bases from V and 8 bases from J; bases unmatched to any gene: 6. The CDR3: CAISEGQGHEQFF. The CDR3 DNA reads as TGTGCCATCAGCGAAGGACAGGGACATGAGCAGTTCTTC.

Concerning this clone: One end of the junction varies from germline; a read error may be responsible. The chain employs TRBV7-7 and TRBJ2-1; D is possibly TRBD2 (6 bases). The CDR3 runs 14 residues. Germline V gene lookup returns CDR1 SSHAT and CDR2 FNYEAQ (reference sequence). CDR3 nucleotides: TGTGCTAGCAGCTTGTTAGGGAGGCACAATGAGCAGTTCTTC. Protein: CASSLLGRHNEQFF.

The V gene is TRBV7-8, the J gene TRBJ2-1; weak D call: TRBD2 (6 bases). Trimming stripped 5 bases from V and 0 bases from J, with 8 bases between. The CDR3 runs to 14 residues. From germline, CDR1 is SGHVS and CDR2 FQNEAQ. The CDR3 spells CASSPEGSYNEQFF. The DNA for the CDR3 is TGTGCCAGCAGCCCGGAGGGCTCCTACAATGAGCAGTTCTTC.

V usage is TRBV19 and J usage is TRBJ1-5; the D is unclear. Germline CDR1 and CDR2: LNHDA and SQIVND (reference sequence). Trimming cost V 4 bases and J 2 bases, with 9 bases left between them. The length of the CDR3 is 14 residues. The CDR3 DNA sequence: TGTGCCAGTAGTAAAAGCGGAGGCAATCAGCCCCAGCATTTT. Translating gives CASSKSGGNQPQHF.

V is TRBV30 and J is TRBJ2-2; possibly TRBD2 for D (6 bases). CDR1 GTSNPN and CDR2 SVGIG come from the germline V gene (reference sequence). The CDR3 extends over 14 amino acids. With 1 base removed from V and 4 bases from J, the gap between germline ends came to 10 bases. CDR3 sequence reads: CAWSGGEGTGELFF. CDR3 in DNA: TGTGCCTGGAGTGGCGGGGAAGGCACCGGGGAGCTGTTTTTT.

The chain has TRBV28 and TRBJ2-2, with 8 positions matching TRBD1. The CDR3 is 13 residues long. V shed 3 bases, J shed 9 bases, and the junction held 3 bases outside the gene matches. The germline CDR1 and CDR2 sequences are MDHEN and SYDVKM. The CDR3 reads CASSFRGPWELFF. In DNA form, the CDR3 reads TGTGCCAGCAGTTTCAGGGGGCCCTGGGAGCTGTTTTTT.

The chain carries TRBV7-2 and TRBJ1-2; TRBD1 might be the D (5 bases). CDR1 SGHTA and CDR2 FQGNSA come from the germline V gene. Trimming removed 8 bases from V and 0 bases from J, with 13 bases in between. The CDR3 has 14 residues. CDR3 nucleotides: TGTGCCAGCTCCCTCGGACATACTAACTATGGCTACACCTTC. Translated, it gives CASSLGHTNYGYTF.

The chain carries TRBV2 and TRBJ1-2; D uncertain. The CDR3 is 13 amino acids. Trimming stripped 4 bases from V and 3 bases from J, with 9 bases between. Germline CDR1 reads SNHLY; CDR2 reads FYNNEI. CDR3 sequence: CASSVGVDYGYTF. DNA for the CDR3: TGTGCCAGCAGTGTCGGAGTAGACTATGGCTACACCTTC.

This clone was found once. This chain connects TRBV4-1 to TRBJ1-4; 7 bases map to TRBD1. With V trimmed by 3 bases and J by 8 bases, 12 bases remained unmatched. The CDR3 is 16 amino acids. Germline values: CDR1 MGHRA, CDR2 YSYEKL. The CDR3 bases are TGCGCCAGCAGCCAGGGGACAGACATTTTGAGGGAAAAACTGTTTTTT. Its protein product is CASSQGTDILREKLFF.

The gene calls are TRBV10-3 and TRBJ2-5; perhaps TRBD2 as D (5 bases). The length of the CDR3 is 13 residues. Trimming took off 3 bases at V and 4 bases at J, with 9 bases between the two ends. From germline, CDR1 is ENHRY and CDR2 SYGVKD. The DNA of the CDR3 is TGTGCCATCAGTGACGGCGGGCGAGAGACCCAGTACTTC. This gives the protein CAISDGGRETQYF.

V usage is TRBV29-1 and J usage is TRBJ1-1; TRBD1 matches 9 bases. V lost 6 bases to trimming and J lost 9 bases; unmatched junction nucleotides: 2. The CDR3 totals 10 residues. Germline CDR1 SQVTM, CDR2 ANQGSEA. CDR3 loop: CSVQGAQAFF. The CDR3 DNA follows: TGCAGCGTACAGGGGGCCCAAGCTTTCTTT.

The chain has TRBV14 and TRBJ2-7, with 14 bases matching TRBD2. The V gene's germline CDR1 is SGHDN and CDR2 FVKESK. The CDR3 totals 15 residues. The V gene end was trimmed by 5 bases and the J gene end by 5 bases; junction bases not matched to a gene: 5. CDR3 in amino acids: CASSVGTSGGNEQYF. The CDR3 DNA follows: TGTGCCAGCAGCGTCGGGACTAGCGGGGGCAACGAGCAGTACTTC.

Concerning this clone: This CDR3 is also generated by other DNA sequences in the sample. The J gene is TRBJ1-2, the V gene TRBV5-1; 9 nucleotides match TRBD1. Germline trimming cut 4 bases from V and 6 bases from J; bases unmatched to any gene: 4. The germline V gene encodes CDR1 SGHRS and CDR2 YFSETQ. The CDR3 loop spans 13 amino acids. The CDR3 DNA follows: TGCGCCAGCAGCCTGGGACAGGGAAATGGCTACACCTTC. It specifies CASSLGQGNGYTF.

The chain combines TRBV7-3 with TRBJ1-3, with unresolved D. V was pared by 1 base and J by 0 bases, with 13 bases between. Germline V gene sequence: CDR1 SGHTA, CDR2 FQGTGA. The CDR3 runs 17 residues. In nucleotides, the CDR3 is TGTGCCAGCAGCTTAATCGTCGGCGGGGACTCTGGAAACACCATATATTTT. As protein: CASSLIVGGDSGNTIYF.

CDR3 residues: CASSEGTSLRETQYF. In DNA, the CDR3 is TGTGCCAGCAGTGAAGGGACTAGCCTGCGTGAGACCCAGTACTTC. This chain joins TRBV6-1 and TRBJ2-5; TRBD2 aligns across 8 bases. Trimming removed 1 base from V and 5 bases from J; junction bases left unmatched: 6. In germline, CDR1 is MNHNS, CDR2 SASEGT. The CDR3 totals 15 residues.

The rearrangement uses TRBV11-2 and TRBJ1-6, with D unclear. There are 15 residues in the CDR3. The germline gives CDR1 SGHAT, CDR2 FQNNGV. Trimming removed 1 base from V and 6 bases from J, with 10 bases in between. The DNA for the CDR3 is TGTGCCAGCAGCTTAGGTGGGCAGCTTAATTCACCCCTCCACTTT. Encoded protein: CASSLGGQLNSPLHF.

The chain couples TRBV5-5 to TRBJ1-3; D gene uncertain. Trimming shortened V by 4 bases and J by 4 bases, and 15 bases separated the two germline ends. Germline V gene lookup returns CDR1 SGHKS and CDR2 YYEKEE (reference sequence). CDR3 length equals 15 residues. The DNA of the CDR3 is TGTGCCAGCAGCCCGGAGGCCGTCCGGGGAAACACCATATATTTT. Its translation is CASSPEAVRGNTIYF.

In its sample, this clone was seen a few times. The chain joins TRBV5-1 to TRBJ1-5, with 9 positions matching TRBD1. V lost 4 bases to trimming and J lost 4 bases; unmatched junction nucleotides: 6. Germline lookup yields CDR1 SGHRS and CDR2 YFSETQ. This CDR3 spans 15 amino acids. CDR3 coding DNA: TGCGCCAGCAGCAAGGGACAGGGAGGGAATCAGCCCCAGCATTTT. It is translated as CASSKGQGGNQPQHF.

The gene calls are TRBV5-1 and TRBJ1-3; D might be TRBD1 (6 bases). Germline values: CDR1 SGHRS, CDR2 YFSETQ. The CDR3 is made up of 16 amino acids. V was cut by 8 bases and J by 7 bases, with 25 bases left in between. CDR3 loop: CASQLGAGAGRNTIYF. CDR3 sequence (DNA): TGCGCCAGTCAGCTTGGGGCAGGGGCCGGGCGGAACACCATATATTTT.